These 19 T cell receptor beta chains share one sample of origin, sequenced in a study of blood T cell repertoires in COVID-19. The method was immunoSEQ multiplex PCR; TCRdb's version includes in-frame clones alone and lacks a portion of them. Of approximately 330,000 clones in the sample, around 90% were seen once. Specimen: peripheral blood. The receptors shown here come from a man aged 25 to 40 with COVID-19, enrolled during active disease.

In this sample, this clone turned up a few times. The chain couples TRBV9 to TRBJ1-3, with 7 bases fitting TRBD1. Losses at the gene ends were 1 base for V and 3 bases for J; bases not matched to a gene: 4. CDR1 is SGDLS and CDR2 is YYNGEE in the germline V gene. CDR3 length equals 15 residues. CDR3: CASSVRQGFGNTIYF. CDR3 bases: TGTGCCAGCAGCGTAAGACAGGGATTTGGAAACACCATATATTTT.

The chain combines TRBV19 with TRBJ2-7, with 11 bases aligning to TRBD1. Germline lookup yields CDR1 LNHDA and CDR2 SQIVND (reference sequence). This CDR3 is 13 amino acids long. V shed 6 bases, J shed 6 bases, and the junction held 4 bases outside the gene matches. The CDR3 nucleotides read TGTGCCAGTAGCAAGGGACAGGGGGTCGAGCAGTACTTC. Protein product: CASSKGQGVEQYF.

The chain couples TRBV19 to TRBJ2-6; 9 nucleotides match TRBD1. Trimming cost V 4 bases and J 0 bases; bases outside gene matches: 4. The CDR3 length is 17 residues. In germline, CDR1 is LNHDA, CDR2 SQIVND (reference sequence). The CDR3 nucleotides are TGTGCCAGTAGTACCGGGACAGGGAACTCTGGGGCCAACGTCCTGACTTTC. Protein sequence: CASSTGTGNSGANVLTF.

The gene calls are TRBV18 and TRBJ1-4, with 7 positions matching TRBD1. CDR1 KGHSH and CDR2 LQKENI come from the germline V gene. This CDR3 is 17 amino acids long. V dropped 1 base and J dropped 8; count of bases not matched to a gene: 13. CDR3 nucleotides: TGTGCCAGCTCACCACGCGCTTTGGCAGGGGGTCAAGAAAAACTGTTTTTT. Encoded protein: CASSPRALAGGQEKLFF.

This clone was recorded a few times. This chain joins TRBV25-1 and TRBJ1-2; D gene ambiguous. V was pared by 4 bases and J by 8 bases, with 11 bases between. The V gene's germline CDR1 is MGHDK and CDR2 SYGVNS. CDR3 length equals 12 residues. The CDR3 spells CASSVPGGGYTF. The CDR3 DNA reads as TGTGCCAGCAGTGTACCCGGCGGGGGCTACACCTTC.

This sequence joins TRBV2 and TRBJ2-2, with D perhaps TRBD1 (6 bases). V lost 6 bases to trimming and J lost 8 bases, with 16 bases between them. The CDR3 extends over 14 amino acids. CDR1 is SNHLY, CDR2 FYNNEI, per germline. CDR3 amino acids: CASRQTPDRGELFF. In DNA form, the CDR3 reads TGTGCCAGCAGACAAACACCAGACAGGGGGGAGCTGTTTTTT.

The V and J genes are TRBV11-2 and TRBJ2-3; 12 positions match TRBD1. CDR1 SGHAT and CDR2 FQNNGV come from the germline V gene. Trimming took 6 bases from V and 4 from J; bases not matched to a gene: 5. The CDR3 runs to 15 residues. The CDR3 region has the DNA TGTGCCAGCAGTCCGGGACAGGGGGCCGCAGATACGCAGTATTTT. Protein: CASSPGQGAADTQYF.

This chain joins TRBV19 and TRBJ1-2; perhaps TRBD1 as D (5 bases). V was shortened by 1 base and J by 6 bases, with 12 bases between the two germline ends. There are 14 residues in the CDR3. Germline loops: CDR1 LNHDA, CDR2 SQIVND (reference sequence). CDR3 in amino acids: CASSIGAAGDGYTF. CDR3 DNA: TGTGCCAGTAGTATAGGGGCGGCGGGGGATGGCTACACCTTC.

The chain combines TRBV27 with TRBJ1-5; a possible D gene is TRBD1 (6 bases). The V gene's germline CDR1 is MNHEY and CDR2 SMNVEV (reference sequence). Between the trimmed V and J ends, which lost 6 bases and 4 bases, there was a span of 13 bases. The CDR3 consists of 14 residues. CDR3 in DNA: TGTGCCAGCAGCGACAGGTCGTGGAATCAGCCCCAGCATTTT. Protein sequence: CASSDRSWNQPQHF.

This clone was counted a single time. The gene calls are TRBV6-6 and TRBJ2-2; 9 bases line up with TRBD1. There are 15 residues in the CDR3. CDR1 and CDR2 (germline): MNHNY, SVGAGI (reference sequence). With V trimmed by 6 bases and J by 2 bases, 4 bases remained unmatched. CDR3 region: CASSRTGDNTGELFF. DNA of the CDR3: TGTGCCAGCAGCCGGACAGGGGATAACACCGGGGAGCTGTTTTTT.

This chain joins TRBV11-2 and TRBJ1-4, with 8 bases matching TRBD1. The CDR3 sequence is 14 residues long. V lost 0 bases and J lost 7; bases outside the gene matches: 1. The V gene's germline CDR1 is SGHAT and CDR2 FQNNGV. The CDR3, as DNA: TGTGCCAGCAGCTTAGATGACAGGGGTGAAAAACTGTTTTTT. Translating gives CASSLDDRGEKLFF.

The CDR3 reads CASSEADRGEAYEQYF. CDR3 sequence (DNA): TGTGCCAGCAGTGAAGCGGACAGGGGGGAAGCCTACGAGCAGTACTTC. This chain links TRBV2 with TRBJ2-7, with TRBD1 identical over 10 bases. CDR1 is SNHLY and CDR2 is FYNNEI in the germline V gene. The CDR3 sequence is 16 residues long. Losses at the gene ends were 0 bases for V and 2 bases for J; bases not matched to a gene: 4.

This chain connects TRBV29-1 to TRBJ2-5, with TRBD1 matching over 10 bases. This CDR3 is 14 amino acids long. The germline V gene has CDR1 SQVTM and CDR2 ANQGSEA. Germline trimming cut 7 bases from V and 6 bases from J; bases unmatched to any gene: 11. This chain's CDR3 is CSATGTGDGQTQYF. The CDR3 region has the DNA TGCAGCGCCACCGGGACAGGGGACGGGCAGACCCAGTACTTC.

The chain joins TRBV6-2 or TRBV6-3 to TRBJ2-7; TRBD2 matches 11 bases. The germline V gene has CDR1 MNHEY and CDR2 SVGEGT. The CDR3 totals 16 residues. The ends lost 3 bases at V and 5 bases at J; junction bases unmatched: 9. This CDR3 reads CASSYRAGLAEHEQYF. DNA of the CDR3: TGTGCCAGCAGTTATCGTGCGGGACTAGCGGAGCACGAGCAGTACTTC.

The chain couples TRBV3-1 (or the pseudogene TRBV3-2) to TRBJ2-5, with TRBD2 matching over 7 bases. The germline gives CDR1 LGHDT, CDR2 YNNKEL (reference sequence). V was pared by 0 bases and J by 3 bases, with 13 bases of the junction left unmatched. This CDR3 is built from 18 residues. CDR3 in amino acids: CASSQEAGAKEIEETQYF. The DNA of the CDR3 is TGTGCCAGCAGCCAAGAGGCGGGAGCCAAGGAAATAGAAGAGACCCAGTACTTC.

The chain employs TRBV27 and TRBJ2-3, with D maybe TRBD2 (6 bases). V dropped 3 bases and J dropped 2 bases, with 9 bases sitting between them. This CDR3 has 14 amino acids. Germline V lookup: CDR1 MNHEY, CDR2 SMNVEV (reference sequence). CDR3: CASSFTSPTDTQYF. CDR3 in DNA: TGTGCCAGCAGTTTCACTAGCCCCACAGATACGCAGTATTTT.

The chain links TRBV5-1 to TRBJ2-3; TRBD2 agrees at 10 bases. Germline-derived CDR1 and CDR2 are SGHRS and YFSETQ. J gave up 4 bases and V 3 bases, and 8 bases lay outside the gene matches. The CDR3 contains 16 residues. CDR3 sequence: CASSSGLAAVSDTQYF. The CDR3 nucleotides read TGCGCCAGCAGCTCTGGACTAGCGGCGGTGTCAGATACGCAGTATTTT.

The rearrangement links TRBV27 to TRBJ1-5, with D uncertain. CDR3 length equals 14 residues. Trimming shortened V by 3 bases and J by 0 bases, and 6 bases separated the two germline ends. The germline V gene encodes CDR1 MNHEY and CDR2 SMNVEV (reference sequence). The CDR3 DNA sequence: TGTGCCAGCAGTTTCGGTTATAGCAATCAGCCCCAGCATTTT. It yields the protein CASSFGYSNQPQHF.

The CDR3 DNA reads TGTGCCAGCAGTGACTCGGACAGGGGGAACACTGAAGCTTTCTTT. This encodes CASSDSDRGNTEAFF. The J gene is TRBJ1-1, the V gene TRBV6-4; the match to TRBD1 covers 9 bases. Germline-derived CDR1 and CDR2 are MRHNA and SNTAGT. J lost 1 base, V lost 0 bases, and 0 bases had no gene match. The CDR3 length is 15 residues.